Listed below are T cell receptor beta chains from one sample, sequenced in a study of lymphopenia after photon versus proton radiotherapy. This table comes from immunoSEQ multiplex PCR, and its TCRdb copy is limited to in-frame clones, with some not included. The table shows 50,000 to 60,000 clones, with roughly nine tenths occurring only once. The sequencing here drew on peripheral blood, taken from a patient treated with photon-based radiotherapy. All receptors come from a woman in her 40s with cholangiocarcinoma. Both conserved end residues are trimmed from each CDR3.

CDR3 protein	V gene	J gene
ASSFSPGQNIQY	TRBV28	TRBJ2-4
ASSANQPQH	TRBV6-1	TRBJ1-5
ASSYSTGAEAF	TRBV6-5	TRBJ1-1
ASSAPGAGLAGGLTDTQY	TRBV9	TRBJ2-3
ASSEYKETGFGNYGYT	TRBV25-1	TRBJ1-2
ASSDSRTPDEGRLSNQPQH	TRBV6-4	TRBJ1-5
ASSFLETRQGKAF	TRBV5-5	TRBJ1-1
ASTSTRGGSYGYT	TRBV6-1	TRBJ1-2
ASSRQTSFEQY	TRBV5-6	TRBJ2-7
ASSYSSSGVEQY	TRBV6-5	TRBJ2-7
ASSPGQMNTEAF	TRBV6-1	TRBJ1-1
ASRRGDFVSDTQY	TRBV28	TRBJ2-3
ASSLSGSQYEQY	TRBV7-9	TRBJ2-7
ASRGGQPQH	TRBV2	TRBJ1-5
ASNPMTEYEQY	TRBV7-9	TRBJ2-7
ASSLDLPTNEKLF	TRBV5-5	TRBJ1-4
AWSVDPNYGYT	TRBV30	TRBJ1-2
ASSEGAGSKLGQPQH	TRBV2	TRBJ1-5
ASISRRNQPQH	TRBV27	TRBJ1-5
AWTRYRGGDSPLH	TRBV30	TRBJ1-6
ASSLGWDLPLH	TRBV28	TRBJ1-6
ASRPAAPYEQY	TRBV28	TRBJ2-7
ASSLRDSGQGETEAF	TRBV5-5	TRBJ1-1
ASSLRGELF	TRBV5-6	TRBJ2-2
SVEQGPYGYT	TRBV29-1	TRBJ1-2
ASSQDTQGGPDTQY	TRBV4-3	TRBJ2-3
ASSSLTSGEPDTQY	TRBV5-6	TRBJ2-3
ASSMGLRGTEAF	TRBV5-1	TRBJ1-1
ASSLGVSGGFYNEQF	TRBV11-2	TRBJ2-1
ASSLDLATEAF	TRBV7-9	TRBJ1-1
ASSEAVAF	TRBV6-1	TRBJ1-1
ASSYRSEAF	TRBV28	TRBJ1-1
ASRHRGGEQF	TRBV7-9	TRBJ2-1
ASSERLGTTDTQY	TRBV2	TRBJ2-3
ASSLRGDTQY	TRBV25-1	TRBJ2-3
ASSQVNQGASGNTIY	TRBV4-1	TRBJ1-3
ASSVKGDSWEQF	TRBV9	TRBJ2-1
ASSGQMREAF	TRBV28	TRBJ1-1
ATSSAGGLEQY	TRBV15	TRBJ2-7
AWSLGTSTEAF	TRBV30	TRBJ1-1
SVEDRLSRNTQY	TRBV29-1	TRBJ2-3
ASSYSNARANYGYT	TRBV6-5	TRBJ1-2
ASRGVANTGELF	TRBV12-5	TRBJ2-2
ASSQDLQNNEKLF	TRBV4-3	TRBJ1-4
AWSVTLTGSEKLF	TRBV30	TRBJ1-4
ASSPGTANTEAF	TRBV7-8	TRBJ1-1
ASREGTSRREQF	TRBV10-2	TRBJ2-1
ASSRVGDTGELF	TRBV5-1	TRBJ2-2
SATPVDTQY	TRBV20-1	TRBJ2-3
AWNGGRAYNSPLH	TRBV30	TRBJ1-6
ASSSYMGNTEAF	TRBV7-9	TRBJ1-1
ASGDRPKTNEKLF	TRBV27	TRBJ1-4
ASSLQGPLGSGANVLT	TRBV5-1	TRBJ2-6
ASSHPGGNQPQH	TRBV4-1	TRBJ1-5
ASSYSNGFKEAF	TRBV6-5	TRBJ1-1
ASSRTSDRVAEAF	TRBV5-4	TRBJ1-1
ASSKIQGGETQY	TRBV5-4	TRBJ2-5
ASEPITGEDEQY	TRBV7-9	TRBJ2-7
AWSRHLYGYT	TRBV30	TRBJ1-2
ARLRGDRYGYT	TRBV2	TRBJ1-2